Presented here are 25 T cell receptor beta chains from one specimen sequenced in a study of shared clonotypes between healthy human individuals. Assay used: immunoSEQ multiplex PCR; TCRdb lists only in-frame clones, some missing. Of over a million clones listed, about 84% are singletons. The sequenced material came from memory CD4+ T cells from PBMCs. The sample's subset: CD45RA-negative fraction. The receptors come from a man aged 18-30 years in good health. Some clones in this sample may be carry-over from other donors' samples.

The chain joins TRBV7-9 to TRBJ2-1; no firm D call. Germline V lookup: CDR1 SEHNR, CDR2 FQNEAQ (reference sequence). The CDR3 loop spans 14 amino acids. The V and J ends lost 1 base and 6 bases respectively, with 10 bases between them. CDR3 residues: CASSLEVVLNEQFF. CDR3 DNA: TGTGCCAGCAGCTTAGAGGTAGTGCTCAATGAGCAGTTCTTC.

This clone was seen ten or more times. In the same sample, other DNA sequences code for this CDR3. The gene calls are TRBV9 and TRBJ1-1; the match to TRBD1 covers 7 bases. V dropped 2 bases and J dropped 4; count of bases not matched to a gene: 2. Germline V CDR1 and CDR2: SGDLS, YYNGEE. This CDR3 is 13 amino acids long. The CDR3 region has the DNA TGTGCCAGCAGCGTTTCAGGGGGCACTGAAGCTTTCTTT. As protein: CASSVSGGTEAFF.

This clone showed up just a few times. A much more abundant neighbour one base away suggests this may be a read error. This CDR3 is also generated by other DNA sequences in the sample. The chain combines TRBV7-3 with TRBJ2-3; no firm D call. Germline CDR1 and CDR2: SGHTA and FQGTGA. The CDR3 length is 12 residues. Trimming took off 2 bases at V and 1 base at J, with 1 base between the two ends. The DNA of the CDR3 is TGTGCCAGCAGCTTAGGCACAGATACGCAGTATTTT. Residues: CASSLGTDTQYF. Looking up the rest from reference TRBV7-3 and TRBJ2-3 gives the full variable domain: GAGVSQTPSNKVTEKGKYVELRCDPISGHTALYWYRQSLGQGPEFLIYFQGTGAADDSGLPNDRFFAVRPEGSVSTLKIQRTERGDSAVYLCASSLGTDTQYFGPGTRLTVL.

The chain has TRBV2 and TRBJ2-7; D ambiguous. Deletions cut 6 bases from V and 7 bases from J, with 16 bases between. This CDR3 spans 13 amino acids. Germline CDR1 and CDR2: SNHLY and FYNNEI. The CDR3 DNA follows: TGTGCCAGCAGCGCGGACCAGGCCGGGGAGCAGTACTTC. Residues: CASSADQAGEQYF.

The chain uses TRBV5-6 and TRBJ2-7; the D is unclear. The germline V gene has CDR1 SGHDT and CDR2 YYEEEE. V was shortened by 1 base and J by 5 bases, with 16 bases between the two germline ends. The CDR3 is made up of 15 amino acids. CDR3 sequence: CASSLLGQDQNEQYF. CDR3 coding DNA: TGTGCCAGCAGCTTGCTTGGCCAAGACCAGAACGAGCAGTACTTC.

The chain joins TRBV28 to TRBJ2-3; the D gene is possibly TRBD2 (6 bases). This CDR3 contains 16 residues. V lost 1 base and J lost 3, with 14 bases in between. Per the germline V gene, CDR1 is MDHEN and CDR2 is SYDVKM. CDR3 protein: CASSLFGQGGTDTQYF. CDR3 DNA: TGTGCCAGCAGTTTATTCGGGCAGGGAGGTACAGATACGCAGTATTTT. Full variable domain (missing parts from reference TRBV28 and TRBJ2-3): DVKVTQSSRYLVKRTGEKVFLECVQDMDHENMFWYRQDPGLGLRLIYFSYDVKMKEKGDIPEGYSVSREKKERFSLILESASTNQTSMYLCASSLFGQGGTDTQYFGPGTRLTVL.

The rearrangement uses TRBV2 and TRBJ2-7, with a weak D call TRBD2 (6 bases). Trimming left V 3 bases short and J 5 bases short, with 14 bases between. The CDR3 loop spans 14 amino acids. CDR1 is SNHLY, CDR2 FYNNEI, per germline. This chain's CDR3 is CASSDPRLVHEQYF. In DNA form, the CDR3 reads TGTGCCAGCAGTGATCCCCGACTAGTCCACGAGCAGTACTTC.

V is TRBV10-3 and J is TRBJ2-1, with a tentative D call TRBD2 (6 bases). Germline assignment: CDR1 ENHRY and CDR2 SYGVKD. V gave up 6 bases and J gave up 5 bases, with 20 bases separating them. The length of the CDR3 is 16 residues. The CDR3, as DNA: TGTGCCATCAGCGGCCCTTCGGGGGACGTCGACAATGAGCAGTTCTTC. It codes for CAISGPSGDVDNEQFF.

As to this clone: The junction differs from germline at one of its ends, possibly a read error. V usage is TRBV18 and J usage is TRBJ2-5; 9 positions match TRBD1. Germline V gene lookup returns CDR1 KGHSH and CDR2 LQKENI. The CDR3 sequence is 13 residues long. CDR3 sequence (DNA): TGTGCCAGCTCTACGACAGGGGGAGAGGCCCAGTACTTC. Amino acid sequence: CASSTTGGEAQYF.

The gene calls are TRBV28 and TRBJ2-3; D is ambiguous. The germline V and J ends were trimmed by 5 bases and 3 bases, with 18 bases remaining between them. Looked up from germline, CDR1 is MDHEN and CDR2 is SYDVKM. CDR3 length equals 16 residues. CDR3: CASSGMLAPVTDTQYF. The DNA for the CDR3 is TGTGCCAGCAGTGGAATGTTGGCCCCTGTAACAGATACGCAGTATTTT.

The V gene is TRBV6-5, the J gene TRBJ2-7, with a tentative D call TRBD2 (5 bases). CDR1 and CDR2 (germline): MNHEY, SVGAGI. Deletions cut 0 bases from V and 6 bases from J, with 15 bases between. The CDR3 is 15 amino acids. The CDR3 reads CASSYSILGASEQYF. DNA of the CDR3: TGTGCCAGCAGTTACTCGATTCTGGGAGCTTCCGAGCAGTACTTC.

The CDR3 loop reads CASSGSGRAYNEQFF. The CDR3 coding sequence is TGTGCCAGTAGTGGCAGTGGTCGCGCCTACAATGAGCAGTTCTTC. The chain joins TRBV19 to TRBJ2-1; D ambiguous. CDR1 and CDR2 from the germline V gene are LNHDA and SQIVND (reference sequence). With 5 bases removed from V and 2 bases from J, the gap between germline ends came to 13 bases. The CDR3 runs 15 residues. Filled out from reference TRBV19 and TRBJ2-1, the complete variable domain reads DGGITQSPKYLFRKEGQNVTLSCEQNLNHDAMYWYRQDPGQGLRLIYYSQIVNDFQKGDIAEGYSVSREKKESFPLTVTSAQKNPTAFYLCASSGSGRAYNEQFFGPGTRLTVL.

This clone was seen more than once but under ten times. V and J are TRBV5-1 and TRBJ1-2; possible D gene TRBD1, 6 bases. Trimming took off 5 bases at V and 3 bases at J, with 8 bases between the two ends. This CDR3 region has 12 residues. Germline-derived CDR1 and CDR2 are SGHRS and YFSETQ. CDR3 nucleotide sequence: TGCGCCAGCAGTCCAGGGGACTATGGCTACACCTTC. It codes for CASSPGDYGYTF.

For this clone: This CDR3 is also generated by other DNA sequences in the sample. V gene TRBV18 combines with J gene TRBJ2-5, with 10 bases that match TRBD1. The CDR3 runs to 14 residues. The germline V gene encodes CDR1 KGHSH and CDR2 LQKENI. The trim removed 2 bases at V and 5 bases at J, leaving 2 bases unmatched. CDR3: CASSPKDRGETQYF. CDR3 nucleotides: TGTGCCAGCTCACCAAAGGACAGGGGGGAGACCCAGTACTTC.

This CDR3 is CASSQDLAGGEQFF. CDR3 nucleotide sequence: TGTGCCAGCAGCCAAGATTTAGCGGGAGGTGAGCAGTTCTTC. The rearrangement joins TRBV4-2 to TRBJ2-1; 10 nucleotides agree with TRBD2. This CDR3 contains 14 residues. Germline CDR1 LGHNA, CDR2 YNFKEQ. The V segment lost 0 bases and the J segment 9 bases; nucleotides outside the gene matches: 2.

The chain links TRBV6-1 to TRBJ1-3, with D tentatively TRBD1 (6 bases). V lost 2 bases and J lost 0, with 14 bases in between. Germline V gene lookup returns CDR1 MNHNS and CDR2 SASEGT. The CDR3 consists of 17 residues. The CDR3 DNA sequence: TGTGCCAGCAGTGAATTGTCGGGGGCATACTCTGGAAACACCATATATTTT. This encodes CASSELSGAYSGNTIYF.

In its sample, this clone was seen once. The chain couples TRBV25-1 to TRBJ1-3; maybe TRBD1 (5 bases). Trimming pared 1 base from V and 4 bases from J, leaving 11 bases between. The CDR3 sequence is 15 residues long. The V gene's germline CDR1 is MGHDK and CDR2 SYGVNS. The CDR3 protein is CASSEFQGGGNTIYF. In DNA, the CDR3 is TGTGCCAGCAGTGAATTCCAGGGAGGCGGAAACACCATATATTTT.

The V gene is TRBV30, the J gene TRBJ1-2; D is unclear. The CDR3 is 20 residues long. The V end was cut by 3 bases, the J end by 9 bases, with 38 bases between. From germline, CDR1 is GTSNPN and CDR2 SVGIG (reference sequence). The DNA for the CDR3 is TGTGCCTGGAGGCCTACAGCGACTCCGGGCCAGAGACTGATCTTCCATAGCTACACCTTC. It yields the protein CAWRPTATPGQRLIFHSYTF.

The rearrangement joins TRBV11-3 to TRBJ1-1, with D perhaps TRBD1 (5 bases). Germline V gene data show CDR1 as SGHNT and CDR2 as YENEEA. This CDR3 spans 14 amino acids. V was clipped by 0 bases and J by 7 bases, with 12 bases between them. Here the CDR3 reads CASSLEGQGDEAFF. The CDR3 DNA sequence: TGTGCCAGCAGCTTAGAGGGCCAGGGAGATGAAGCTTTCTTT.

The chain uses TRBV2 and TRBJ2-5; TRBD2 is a possible D gene (5 bases). This CDR3 is built from 12 residues. CDR1 SNHLY and CDR2 FYNNEI come from the germline V gene. V lost 4 bases and J lost 5, with 8 bases in between. CDR3 nucleotides: TGTGCCAGCAGTGTGGAGCGGGAGACCCAGTACTTC. This encodes CASSVERETQYF.

This chain uses TRBV19 with TRBJ1-1, with 10 bases lining up with TRBD1. CDR1 and CDR2 (germline): LNHDA, SQIVND (reference sequence). This CDR3 is 15 amino acids long. After removal of 4 bases from V and 10 bases from J, the junction contained 12 bases not matched to a gene. The CDR3 DNA sequence: TGTGCCAGTAGTACCCGCGGACAGGGGGTTATTGGAGCTTTCTTT. Residues: CASSTRGQGVIGAFF.

V and J are TRBV7-8 and TRBJ1-4; no firm D call. Trimming took off 4 bases at V and 8 bases at J, with 14 bases between the two ends. This CDR3 is built from 14 residues. Germline CDR1 is SGHVS and CDR2 is FQNEAQ. The chain's CDR3 is CASSYRAGSEKLFF. CDR3 sequence (DNA): TGTGCCAGCAGCTACCGAGCCGGGTCCGAAAAACTGTTTTTT. The full variable domain, rest sourced from reference TRBV7-8 and TRBJ1-4, is GAGVSQSPRYKVAKRGQDVALRCDPISGHVSLFWYQQALGQGPEFLTYFQNEAQLDKSGLPSDRFFAERPEGSVSTLKIQRTQQEDSAVYLCASSYRAGSEKLFFGSGTQLSVL.

The chain links TRBV7-2 to TRBJ1-5; 9 bases align to TRBD1. CDR1 SGHTA and CDR2 FQGNSA come from the germline V gene. This CDR3 comprises 14 residues. J lost 7 bases, V lost 2 bases, and 3 bases had no gene match. The CDR3 reads CASSLRGQGQPQHF. CDR3 nucleotide sequence: TGTGCCAGCAGCTTAAGGGGACAGGGCCAGCCCCAGCATTTT.

This clone appeared once. Other DNA sequences in the sample encode the same CDR3. This chain connects TRBV10-3 to TRBJ1-5; D gene ambiguous. Trimming stripped 3 bases from V and 6 bases from J, with 6 bases between. Germline-derived CDR1 and CDR2 are ENHRY and SYGVKD. There are 12 residues in the CDR3. The CDR3 sequence: CAISDLGQPQHF. The CDR3 DNA follows: TGTGCCATCAGTGATTTAGGTCAGCCCCAGCATTTT.

The gene calls are TRBV7-9 and TRBJ1-2; possible D gene TRBD1, 6 bases. This CDR3 is 14 amino acids long. Germline lookup yields CDR1 SEHNR and CDR2 FQNEAQ (reference sequence). Trimming removed 4 bases from V and 4 bases from J, with 13 bases in between. CDR3 coding DNA: TGTGCCAGCAGCTCGGGGGGCAATTCCTATGGCTACACCTTC. It encodes CASSSGGNSYGYTF.